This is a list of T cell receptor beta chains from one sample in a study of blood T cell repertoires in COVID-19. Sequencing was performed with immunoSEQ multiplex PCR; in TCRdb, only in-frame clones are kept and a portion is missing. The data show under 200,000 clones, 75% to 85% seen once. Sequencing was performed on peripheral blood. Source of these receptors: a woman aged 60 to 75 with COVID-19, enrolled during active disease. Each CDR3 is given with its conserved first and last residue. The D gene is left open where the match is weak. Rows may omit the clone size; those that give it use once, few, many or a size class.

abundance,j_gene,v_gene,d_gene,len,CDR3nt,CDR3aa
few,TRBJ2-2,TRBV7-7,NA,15,TGTGCTAGCAGCTGGGATGGGAGGAACACCGGGGAGCTGTTTTTT,CASSWDGRNTGELFF
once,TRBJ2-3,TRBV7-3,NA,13,TGTGCCAGCAGCTCCGTAGTTGATGATACGCAGTATTTT,CASSSVVDDTQYF
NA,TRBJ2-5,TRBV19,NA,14,TGTGCCAGTAGTATCGGGGGAATCCAAGAGACCCAGTACTTC,CASSIGGIQETQYF
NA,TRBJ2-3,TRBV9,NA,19,TGTGCCAGCAGCGTAGCGCCCCGACCCCCCCGCTTGGGAGGTAATACGCAGTATTTT,CASSVAPRPPRLGGNTQYF
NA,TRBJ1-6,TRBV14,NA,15,TGTGCCAGCAGCCAAGATGCGCCGAATAATTCACCCCTCCACTTT,CASSQDAPNNSPLHF
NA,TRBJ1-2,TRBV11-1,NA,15,TGTGCCAGCAGCTTAAATCGCGGGGACCTCTATGGCTACACCTTC,CASSLNRGDLYGYTF
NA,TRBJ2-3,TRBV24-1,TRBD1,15,TGTGCCACCAGTGATCGGGACAGGGGCACAGATACGCAGTATTTT,CATSDRDRGTDTQYF
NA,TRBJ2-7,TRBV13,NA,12,TGTGCCAGCAGCTCCGACAGGAACGAGCAGTACTTC,CASSSDRNEQYF
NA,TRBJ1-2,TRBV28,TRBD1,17,TGTGCCAGCAGTAACCTAGGACAGGGGACCTTCAGCAATGGCTACACCTTC,CASSNLGQGTFSNGYTF
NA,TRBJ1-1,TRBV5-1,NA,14,TGCGCCAGCAGCAGACTGCAGGGAGGCACTGAAGCTTTCTTT,CASSRLQGGTEAFF
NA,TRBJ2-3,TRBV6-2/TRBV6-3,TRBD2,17,TGTGCCAGCAGTTACGTCGGACTAGCGGGAGTCTCAGATACGCAGTATTTT,CASSYVGLAGVSDTQYF
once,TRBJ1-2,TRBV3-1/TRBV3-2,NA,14,TGTGCCAGCACCCGGGCAGGGGTTACCTATGGCTACACCTTC,CASTRAGVTYGYTF
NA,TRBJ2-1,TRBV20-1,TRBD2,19,TGCAGTGCTAGTCTTCCGGGACTAGCGGGGGGCGGCTCCTACAATGAGCAGTTCTTC,CSASLPGLAGGGSYNEQFF
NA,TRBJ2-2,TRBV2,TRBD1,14,TGTGCCAGCAGTGACGAGGGGGCAATCGGGGAGCTGTTTTTT,CASSDEGAIGELFF
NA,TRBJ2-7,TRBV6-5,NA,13,TGTGCCAGCGCTGTGGCGGGCTCCTACGAGCAGTACTTC,CASAVAGSYEQYF
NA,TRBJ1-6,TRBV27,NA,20,TGTGCCAGCAGTTTACACTCCCTTTTGGGGGCCGCCTCCTATAATTCACCCCTCCACTTT,CASSLHSLLGAASYNSPLHF
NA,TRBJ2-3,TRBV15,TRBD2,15,TGTGCCACCAGCACCGGGACTAGCGGCACAGATACGCAGTATTTT,CATSTGTSGTDTQYF
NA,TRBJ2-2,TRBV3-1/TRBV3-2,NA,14,TGTGCCAGCAGCCAGGTTCGCGGGACCGGGGAGCTGTTTTTT,CASSQVRGTGELFF
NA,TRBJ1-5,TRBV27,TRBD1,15,TGTGCCAGCAGATTCAGGACAGGGGGGAATCAGCCCCAGCATTTT,CASRFRTGGNQPQHF
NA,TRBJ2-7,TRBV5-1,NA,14,TGCGCCAGCAGCTTGGGTCACCAGGGCGCCGAGCAGTACTTC,CASSLGHQGAEQYF
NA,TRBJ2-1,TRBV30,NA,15,TGTGCCTGGAGCGCGGGCGGCGGCTCCTACAATGAGCAGTTCTTC,CAWSAGGGSYNEQFF
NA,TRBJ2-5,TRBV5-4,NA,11,TGTGCCAGCAGACAGGGAGAGACCCAGTACTTC,CASRQGETQYF
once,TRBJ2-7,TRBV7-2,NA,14,TGTGCCAGCAGCACCGACAGCGTTCTTTCCGAGCAGTACTTC,CASSTDSVLSEQYF
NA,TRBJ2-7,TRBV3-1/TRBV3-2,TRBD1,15,TGTGCCAGCAGCCTCGACAGGGGTGTTGGTTACGAGCAGTACTTC,CASSLDRGVGYEQYF
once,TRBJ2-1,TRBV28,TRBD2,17,TGTGCCAGCAGTTTCAAGAGGGGACTAGCGGGAGCCAATGAGCAGTTCTTC,CASSFKRGLAGANEQFF
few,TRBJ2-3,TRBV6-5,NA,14,TGTGCCAGCAGTTACGACAGAGTCACAGATACGCAGTATTTT,CASSYDRVTDTQYF
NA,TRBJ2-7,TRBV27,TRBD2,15,TGTGCCAGCAGTTCGTCAAGCGGGAGGGCTTACGAGCAGTACTTC,CASSSSSGRAYEQYF
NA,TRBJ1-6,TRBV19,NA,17,TGTGCCAGTAGTCCGTTCAGCAGGGCGCCCGCGTCTTCACCCCTCCACTTT,CASSPFSRAPASSPLHF
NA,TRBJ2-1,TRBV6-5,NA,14,TGTGCCAGCAGGCCCAGGGGTCTGGGCAATGAGCAGTTCTTC,CASRPRGLGNEQFF
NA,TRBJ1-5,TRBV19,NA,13,TGTGCCAGTAATACGCGGGTCAATCAGCCCCAGCATTTT,CASNTRVNQPQHF
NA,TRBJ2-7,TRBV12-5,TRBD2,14,TGTGCTAGTGGTTTGAGTAGCGGGAGGGCCTTGCAGTACTTC,CASGLSSGRALQYF